This TCR beta chain was recovered during a study of shared clonotypes between healthy human individuals. General study results and limits: Clonotype sharing across donors was expected to vary with sequencing depth. The diversity represented, both genetic and in exposure history, was limited by few donors.

Positive CCR7 selection of CD45RO-negative cells yielded the naive CD8 cells, and terminally differentiated effector memory CD45RA+ cells were excluded. Samples underwent the assay at deep level. Only in-frame clones appear in the TCRdb table, and some are missing; sequencing was by immunoSEQ multiplex PCR. The sample lists some 2,000,000 clones, about 95% occurring once. CDR1 and CDR2 (germline): LGHNA, YSLEER. The CDR3 loop spans 13 amino acids. V lost 1 base, J lost 10 bases, and 11 bases lay in between. A word on this clone: Antigen specificity is unknown.

This receptor was taken from a young man in good health. The specimen sequenced was naive CD8+ T cells sorted from blood. The chain uses TRBV4-3 and TRBJ2-1, with D hard to call. The CDR3 here is CASSQVPDPEQFF. The CDR3 region has the DNA TGCGCCAGCAGCCAAGTCCCGGACCCCGAGCAGTTCTTC.